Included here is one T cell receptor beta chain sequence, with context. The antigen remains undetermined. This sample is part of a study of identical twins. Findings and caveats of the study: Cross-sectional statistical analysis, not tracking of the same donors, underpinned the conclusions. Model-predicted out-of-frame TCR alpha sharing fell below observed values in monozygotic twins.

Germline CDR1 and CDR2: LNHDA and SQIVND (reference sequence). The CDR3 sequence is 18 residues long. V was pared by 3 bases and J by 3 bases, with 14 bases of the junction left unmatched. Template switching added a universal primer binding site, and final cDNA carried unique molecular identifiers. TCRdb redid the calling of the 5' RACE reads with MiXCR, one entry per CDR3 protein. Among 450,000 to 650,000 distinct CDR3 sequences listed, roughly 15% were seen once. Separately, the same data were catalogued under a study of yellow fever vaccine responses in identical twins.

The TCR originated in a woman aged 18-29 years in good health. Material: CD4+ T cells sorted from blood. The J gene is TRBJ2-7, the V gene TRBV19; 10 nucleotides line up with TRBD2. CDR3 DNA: TGTGCCAGTAGTATCATCCCTAGCGGGAGCTCCCCCCTCTACGAGCAGTACTTC. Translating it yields CASSIIPSGSSPLYEQYF.